One sample yielded the 32 T cell receptor beta chains listed below, sequenced in a study of control samples from healthy donors and cancer patients. Generated by immunoSEQ multiplex PCR, the TCRdb table keeps only in-frame clones and is missing some. The data contain 150,000 or so clones, over 90% of them singletons. The sequenced material came from blood. The receptors derive from a man in his fifties in good health.

V is TRBV6-5 and J is TRBJ1-4, with 9 nucleotides matching TRBD1. J was trimmed by 11 bases and V by 8 bases; bases with no gene match: 12. CDR1 and CDR2 (germline): MNHEY, SVGAGI. The CDR3 is 14 residues long. CDR3 sequence (DNA): TGTGCCAGCTGCCTCGACAGGGGGTGTGAGAAACTGTTTTTT. Translated: CASCLDRGCEKLFF.

V and J are TRBV19 and TRBJ1-5; D call uncertain. Looked up from germline, CDR1 is LNHDA and CDR2 is SQIVND (reference sequence). This CDR3 has 12 amino acids. V lost 9 bases, J lost 2 bases, and 8 bases lay in between. CDR3 residues: CASQVGNQPQHF. Here the CDR3 DNA reads TGTGCCAGCCAGGTGGGCAATCAGCCCCAGCATTTT. Full variable domain (remainder filled in from reference TRBV19 and TRBJ1-5): DGGITQSPKYLFRKEGQNVTLSCEQNLNHDAMYWYRQDPGQGLRLIYYSQIVNDFQKGDIAEGYSVSREKKESFPLTVTSAQKNPTAFYLCASQVGNQPQHFGDGTRLSIL.

The genes are TRBV7-2 and TRBJ2-5; no clear D gene. V lost 4 bases and J lost 5, with 5 bases in between. The CDR3 spans 11 residues. CDR1 is SGHTA and CDR2 is FQGNSA in the germline V gene. The CDR3 DNA reads as TGTGCCAGCAGCTACGGTGAGACCCAGTACTTC. Translated, it gives CASSYGETQYF.

The chain joins TRBV6-6 to TRBJ1-5; D possibly corresponds to TRBD1 (6 bases). Germline V lookup: CDR1 MNHNY, CDR2 SVGAGI (reference sequence). Trimming removed 5 bases from V and 5 bases from J, with 10 bases in between. This CDR3 has 13 residues. DNA of the CDR3: TGTGCCAGCAGTCCCCGGACAGATCAGCCCCAGCATTTT. Amino acids: CASSPRTDQPQHF.

The rearrangement uses TRBV7-2 and TRBJ1-1; 7 bases are a match to TRBD1. V gave up 5 bases and J gave up 5 bases; unmatched junction bases: 2. Germline CDR1 SGHTA, CDR2 FQGNSA. The CDR3 is made up of 12 amino acids. DNA of the CDR3: TGTGCCAGCAGCGGCAGGGGGACTGAAGCTTTCTTT. As protein: CASSGRGTEAFF.

This sequence joins TRBV7-8 and TRBJ2-2; 9 nucleotides line up with TRBD2. The CDR3 has 16 residues. J lost 5 bases, V lost 1 base, and 5 bases had no gene match. Germline lookup yields CDR1 SGHVS and CDR2 FQNEAQ. The CDR3 spells CASSLEGGRGTGELFF. CDR3 nucleotide sequence: TGTGCCAGCAGCTTAGAGGGCGGGAGGGGGACCGGGGAGCTGTTTTTT.

The J gene is TRBJ2-3, the V gene TRBV11-2, with 11 bases matching TRBD1. CDR1 SGHAT and CDR2 FQNNGV come from the germline V gene. After removal of 1 base from V and 6 bases from J, the junction contained 9 bases not matched to a gene. There are 17 residues in the CDR3. CDR3 sequence (DNA): TGTGCCAGCAGCTTAGCGGGGGACAGGGGGTTTCGGGATACGCAGTATTTT. It specifies CASSLAGDRGFRDTQYF.

This sequence joins TRBV12-3 or TRBV12-4 and TRBJ1-1; 8 bases map to TRBD1. The CDR3 covers 13 residues. With V trimmed by 6 bases and J by 11 bases, 11 bases remained unmatched. CDR3 in DNA: TGTGCCAGCAGGGGCACAGGGGGGAATTTGGCTTTCTTT. It yields the protein CASRGTGGNLAFF.

The J gene is TRBJ1-2, the V gene TRBV3-1 (or the pseudogene TRBV3-2), with D perhaps matching TRBD1 (6 bases). Per germline, CDR1 LGHDT and CDR2 YNNKEL (reference sequence). The CDR3 is made up of 15 amino acids. V shed 4 bases and J shed 8 bases, with 20 bases lying between them. The CDR3 coding sequence is TGTGCCAGCAGCCCAAAAACAGGGAGTAGGCAGGGCTACACCTTC. It translates to CASSPKTGSRQGYTF.

This clone has just a few counts. This chain links TRBV14 with TRBJ2-1, with 12 positions matching TRBD2. V dropped 2 bases and J dropped 4; count of bases not matched to a gene: 6. The CDR3 extends over 17 amino acids. Germline V lookup: CDR1 SGHDN, CDR2 FVKESK. The CDR3 region has the DNA TGTGCCAGCAGCCAAAGGACTAGCGGGGCTTCATACAATGAGCAGTTCTTC. Translation: CASSQRTSGASYNEQFF.

The chain is built from TRBV5-1 and TRBJ2-5; 10 bases agree with TRBD2. V gave up 3 bases and J gave up 2 bases; unmatched junction bases: 4. The germline V gene has CDR1 SGHRS and CDR2 YFSETQ. The CDR3 spans 15 residues. The CDR3 sequence: CASSWLAGEQETQYF. CDR3 nucleotide sequence: TGCGCCAGCAGCTGGCTAGCGGGAGAACAAGAGACCCAGTACTTC.

This rearrangement joins TRBV2 to TRBJ2-5, with TRBD2 as a possible D gene (6 bases). The CDR3 extends over 14 amino acids. Trimming took 3 bases from V and 2 from J, leaving 10 bases between them. Germline loops: CDR1 SNHLY, CDR2 FYNNEI. CDR3: CASSERGLQETQYF. CDR3 nucleotides: TGTGCCAGCAGTGAGAGGGGACTTCAAGAGACCCAGTACTTC.

The chain joins TRBV30 to TRBJ1-3; possibly TRBD1 for D (6 bases). This CDR3 contains 16 residues. CDR1 and CDR2 from the germline V gene are GTSNPN and SVGIG (reference sequence). V was shortened by 0 bases and J by 3 bases, with 15 bases between the two germline ends. CDR3 sequence: CAWSVFRGLDGNTIYF. The CDR3 nucleotides read TGTGCCTGGAGTGTGTTCAGGGGACTGGATGGAAACACCATATATTTT. Using reference TRBV30 and TRBJ1-3 for the parts outside the CDR3, the full variable domain is SQTIHQWPATLVQPVGSPLSLECTVEGTSNPNLYWYRQAAGRGLQLLFYSVGIGQISSEVPQNLSASRPQDRQFILSSKKLLLSDSGFYLCAWSVFRGLDGNTIYFGEGSWLTVV.

Here the CDR3 DNA reads TGCGCCAGCAGCCAAAAAAACACAGCGACTAGCGGGACCTCCTACGAGCAGTACTTC. It translates to CASSQKNTATSGTSYEQYF. The chain links TRBV4-1 to TRBJ2-7; 11 nucleotides match TRBD2. The germline gives CDR1 MGHRA, CDR2 YSYEKL. The trim removed 2 bases at V and 0 bases at J, leaving 12 bases unmatched. The CDR3 extends over 19 amino acids.

The count of this clone is one. The chain combines TRBV19 with TRBJ1-5; D gene unclear. CDR3 length: 13 amino acids. The germline V gene encodes CDR1 LNHDA and CDR2 SQIVND (reference sequence). Trimming took 7 bases from V and 0 from J, leaving 7 bases between them. The CDR3 DNA follows: TGTGCCAGTACATCAGGTAGCAATCAGCCCCAGCATTTT. Protein sequence: CASTSGSNQPQHF.

J is TRBJ2-7 and V is TRBV18, with 7 bases that match TRBD1. The J segment lost 5 bases and the V segment lost 2 bases, leaving 9 bases of the junction unmatched. This CDR3 spans 15 amino acids. The germline V gene encodes CDR1 KGHSH and CDR2 LQKENI. This chain's CDR3 is CASSPVTGADHEQYF. The DNA of the CDR3 is TGTGCCAGCTCACCAGTTACAGGGGCTGACCACGAGCAGTACTTC.

V usage is TRBV2 and J usage is TRBJ2-4; TRBD2 matches at 9 bases. CDR1 and CDR2 (germline): SNHLY, FYNNEI. This CDR3 region has 16 residues. V lost 1 base to trimming and J lost 0 bases; unmatched junction nucleotides: 1. CDR3 DNA: TGTGCCAGCAGTGAAGAACTAGCGGGAGCCAAAAACATTCAGTACTTC. This gives the protein CASSEELAGAKNIQYF.

This clone was seen only once. The chain carries TRBV29-1 and TRBJ2-7; unclear D gene. V lost 0 bases and J lost 1, with 4 bases in between. Germline V lookup: CDR1 SQVTM, CDR2 ANQGSEA. This CDR3 region has 12 residues. The CDR3, as DNA: TGCAGCGTTGAAGACGGGTCCTACGAGCAGTACTTC. Protein: CSVEDGSYEQYF.

The chain carries TRBV25-1 and TRBJ2-7; TRBD2 matches 9 bases. V was clipped by 2 bases and J by 4 bases; unmatched bases: 6. There are 15 residues in the CDR3. Germline assignment: CDR1 MGHDK and CDR2 SYGVNS. This CDR3 is CASSESLAGVYEQYF. DNA for the CDR3: TGTGCCAGCAGTGAAAGTTTAGCGGGAGTTTACGAGCAGTACTTC.

The sample holds one count of this clone. The rearrangement uses TRBV6-5 and TRBJ2-7, with 9 bases that match TRBD2. Germline CDR1 is MNHEY and CDR2 is SVGAGI. Trimming cost V 4 bases and J 0 bases; bases outside gene matches: 7. The length of the CDR3 is 16 residues. CDR3: CASSSSAGGSSYEQYF. As DNA, the CDR3 is TGTGCCAGCAGTTCTTCTGCGGGAGGGAGCTCCTACGAGCAGTACTTC.

This chain joins TRBV7-9 and TRBJ1-5; D is undetermined. The V end lost 3 bases, the J end lost 5 bases, and 8 bases lay between the germline ends. Germline CDR1 and CDR2: SEHNR and FQNEAQ (reference sequence). This CDR3 spans 13 amino acids. The CDR3 region has the DNA TGTGCCAGCAGCTTCTCTCAGGATCAGCCCCAGCATTTT. This sequence encodes CASSFSQDQPQHF. Complete variable domain (other parts from reference TRBV7-9 and TRBJ1-5): DTGVSQNPRHKITKRGQNVTFRCDPISEHNRLYWYRQTLGQGPEFLTYFQNEAQLEKSRLLSDRFSAERPKGSFSTLEIQRTEQGDSAMYLCASSFSQDQPQHFGDGTRLSIL.

The chain couples TRBV7-2 to TRBJ2-2; D might be TRBD2 (6 bases). CDR3 length: 15 amino acids. Deletions cut 2 bases from V and 1 base from J, with 8 bases between. The germline V gene encodes CDR1 SGHTA and CDR2 FQGNSA. In nucleotides, the CDR3 is TGTGCCAGCAGCTTATGGGGGGAGAACACCGGGGAGCTGTTTTTT. Residues: CASSLWGENTGELFF.

The gene calls are TRBV18 and TRBJ1-4, with D possibly TRBD1 on 5 matching bases. The germline V gene encodes CDR1 KGHSH and CDR2 LQKENI. The CDR3 extends over 19 amino acids. V dropped 2 bases and J dropped 0 bases, with 19 bases sitting between them. The CDR3, as DNA: TGTGCCAGCTCACCATCAGGCCACAGGAAACCTTCAACTAATGAAAAACTGTTTTTT. This encodes CASSPSGHRKPSTNEKLFF.

The chain couples TRBV14 to TRBJ2-7, with D tentatively TRBD1 (6 bases). The germline V and J ends were trimmed by 4 bases and 1 base, with 20 bases remaining between them. The CDR3 extends over 17 amino acids. CDR1 is SGHDN, CDR2 FVKESK, per germline. The CDR3 spells CASSPPLGRGGSYEQYF. CDR3 coding DNA: TGTGCCAGCAGCCCACCTCTCGGCAGGGGCGGGTCCTACGAGCAGTACTTC.

V gene TRBV2 combines with J gene TRBJ2-7; TRBD1 agrees at 9 bases. Germline V gives CDR1 SNHLY, CDR2 FYNNEI. This CDR3 has 15 amino acids. The V and J ends lost 7 bases and 4 bases, in that order; junction bases with no gene match: 11. Written as DNA, the CDR3 is TGTGCCAGCACCCAAGACGGGACAGGGTATTACGAGCAGTACTTC. Translation: CASTQDGTGYYEQYF.

V gene TRBV6-5 combines with J gene TRBJ2-1; 13 bases agree with TRBD2. V trimming: 8 bases; J trimming: 4 bases; junction bases outside the gene matches: 5. The CDR3 loop spans 15 amino acids. In germline, CDR1 is MNHEY, CDR2 SVGAGI. CDR3 sequence reads: CASVPGLAGYNEQFF. The CDR3 DNA reads as TGTGCCAGCGTCCCGGGACTAGCGGGGTACAATGAGCAGTTCTTC.

CDR3: CASSLNLGMNTEAFF. Here the CDR3 DNA reads TGTGCCAGCAGTCTCAACCTCGGGATGAACACTGAAGCTTTCTTT. This chain uses TRBV6-5 with TRBJ1-1, with D hard to call. The V and J ends lost 5 bases and 0 bases respectively, with 13 bases between them. This CDR3 is built from 15 residues. Germline CDR1 and CDR2: MNHEY and SVGAGI.

The V gene is TRBV6-5, the J gene TRBJ1-3, with D hard to call. Trimming pared 4 bases from V and 5 bases from J, leaving 12 bases between. CDR1 is MNHEY, CDR2 SVGAGI, per germline. The CDR3 loop spans 14 amino acids. Here the CDR3 DNA reads TGTGCCAGCAGTTCGCCGGGTTTAAGAAACACCATATATTTT. Protein sequence: CASSSPGLRNTIYF.

This chain connects TRBV27 to TRBJ2-7; 7 positions match TRBD2. Unmatched junction bases numbered 10, after V lost 9 bases and J lost 2 bases. The CDR3 covers 14 residues. Germline assignment: CDR1 MNHEY and CDR2 SMNVEV (reference sequence). CDR3 loop: CASSTGGTTYEQYF. The DNA for the CDR3 is TGTGCCAGTTCGACGGGGGGTACCACCTACGAGCAGTACTTC.

The chain is built from TRBV19 and TRBJ2-4; weak D call: TRBD2 (5 bases). The CDR3 is 14 residues long. The germline gives CDR1 LNHDA, CDR2 SQIVND (reference sequence). V was trimmed by 5 bases and J by 0 bases, leaving 8 bases between them. The CDR3 nucleotides read TGTGCCAGTAGTGCCGGACTAGCCAAAAACATTCAGTACTTC. This sequence encodes CASSAGLAKNIQYF.

The chain employs TRBV24-1 and TRBJ2-7; D is perhaps TRBD2 (5 bases). CDR1 KGHDR and CDR2 SFDVKD come from the germline V gene. This CDR3 is 15 amino acids long. V was shortened by 2 bases and J by 0 bases, with 10 bases between the two germline ends. The chain's CDR3 is CATSDSYRDSYEQYF. CDR3 nucleotide sequence: TGTGCCACCAGTGATTCTTATCGGGACTCCTACGAGCAGTACTTC.

The chain uses TRBV3-1 (or the pseudogene TRBV3-2) and TRBJ1-6; D ambiguous. This CDR3 contains 13 residues. Germline V gene data show CDR1 as LGHDT and CDR2 as YNNKEL (reference sequence). The V end was cut by 0 bases, the J end by 7 bases, with 4 bases between. The CDR3 bases are TGTGCCAGCAGCCAAGATGCGAATTCACCCCTCCACTTT. This translates into CASSQDANSPLHF.